The present entry profiles one T cell receptor beta chain with its context. Its target is unknown. Between the trimmed V and J ends, which lost 6 bases and 7 bases, there was a span of 22 bases. Germline V gene sequence: CDR1 MNHEY, CDR2 SMNVEV (reference sequence). The CDR3 has 15 amino acids. The source of the sample is a study of T cells in Graves' hyperthyroidism and ophthalmopathy. Study-level points and caveats: Blood samples included most of the expanded thyroid clonotypes exceeding 0.001.

Ophthalmopathy cases met thresholds of Clinical Activity Score at least 3, NOSPECS grade at least 4 and duration under 3 months. Authors of the study amplified TCR beta CDR3 regions from RNA transcripts. First-round RT-PCR targeting the TCR CDR3 was performed with the HTBI primer set. TCRdb called the multiplex PCR reads again in MiXCR, with one record for every CDR3 protein. In the table there are over 400,000 distinct CDR3 sequences, under 15% of which are singletons. The material sequenced was blood. This receptor was taken from a man aged 18 to 29 with Graves' ophthalmopathy. This chain connects TRBV27 to TRBJ2-7; tentatively, D is TRBD1 (6 bases). Written as DNA, the CDR3 is TGTGCCAGCAGCATCTCTTCGTGGGGGCATTATGAGCAGTACTTC. It translates to CASSISSWGHYEQYF.